A single sample gave rise to the 15 T cell receptor beta chains below, sequenced in a study of T cell responses to AZD1222 COVID-19 vaccine. Generated by immunoSEQ multiplex PCR, the TCRdb table keeps only in-frame clones and is missing some. Altogether over 50,000 clones are present, more than 80% being singletons, with the ten largest covering roughly 15%. Specimen: peripheral blood, collected 28 days after the second AZD1222 dose. Source of these receptors: an adult who received the AZD1222 COVID-19 vaccine.

This clone was observed a single time. The genes are TRBV4-3 and TRBJ2-1; no clear D. Germline assignment: CDR1 LGHNA and CDR2 YSLEER. The CDR3 totals 15 residues. Trimming removed 3 bases from V and 3 bases from J, with 12 bases in between. CDR3 sequence reads: CASSHAPDVYNEQFF. In DNA form, the CDR3 reads TGCGCCAGCAGCCATGCCCCCGACGTCTACAATGAGCAGTTCTTC.

V gene TRBV5-1 combines with J gene TRBJ2-3; 7 bases map to TRBD1. This CDR3 spans 16 amino acids. The germline V gene encodes CDR1 SGHRS and CDR2 YFSETQ. The V gene end was trimmed by 3 bases and the J gene end by 5 bases; junction bases not matched to a gene: 12. CDR3 coding DNA: TGCGCCAGCAGCTCACCTAAGGGGCAGGGGGTAGATACGCAGTATTTT. Translating it yields CASSSPKGQGVDTQYF.

The CDR3 reads CASSKGAAGAYNSPLHF. In DNA, the CDR3 is TGTGCCAGCAGCAAAGGGGCGGCAGGGGCGTATAATTCACCCCTCCACTTT. The chain employs TRBV21-1 and TRBJ1-6; the table gives TRBD1 as D, unverified against the DNA. TRBV21-1 represents a pseudogene. The CDR3 runs to 17 residues.

The gene calls are TRBV7-9 and TRBJ1-1; D not resolved. Trimming pared 1 base from V and 1 base from J, leaving 7 bases between. This CDR3 is built from 14 residues. Per the germline V gene, CDR1 is SEHNR and CDR2 is FQNEAQ (reference sequence). In DNA form, the CDR3 reads TGTGCCAGCAGCTTAGACGGCCCGAACACTGAAGCTTTCTTT. Its protein is CASSLDGPNTEAFF.

The chain couples TRBV24-1 to TRBJ2-2; TRBD1 aligns across 8 bases. The CDR3 runs 17 residues. V lost 0 bases, J lost 1 base, and 3 bases stayed unmatched. The germline gives CDR1 KGHDR, CDR2 SFDVKD. The CDR3 protein is CATSDLTGTGNTGELFF. DNA for the CDR3: TGTGCCACCAGTGATTTGACCGGGACAGGGAACACCGGGGAGCTGTTTTTT.

With regard to this clone: In this CDR3 the conserved last residue, phenylalanine or tryptophan, is missing, so a read error is likely. No DNA is shown, since the ends of the CDR3 on it are uncertain; the CDR3 is the one TCRdb lists. V gene TRBV4-3 combines with J gene TRBJ2-4. Germline assignment: CDR1 LGHNA and CDR2 YSLEER. Ends included, the CDR3 has 9 residues. The CDR3 protein is CASSQDRYH.

The gene calls are TRBV4-3 and TRBJ1-2; D might be TRBD1 (6 bases). CDR1 is LGHNA, CDR2 YSLEER, per germline. V was shortened by 0 bases and J by 8 bases, with 16 bases between the two germline ends. The CDR3 extends over 15 amino acids. CDR3 coding DNA: TGCGCCAGCAGCCAAGACCCAGGGGAGAGGGAGGGCTACACCTTC. Translating it yields CASSQDPGEREGYTF.

V gene TRBV5-4 combines with J gene TRBJ2-7, with TRBD1 identical over 9 bases. The V gene end was trimmed by 3 bases and the J gene end by 1 base; junction bases not matched to a gene: 2. The CDR3 spans 14 residues. Germline CDR1 and CDR2: SGHNT and YYREEE (reference sequence). CDR3 in DNA: TGTGCCAGCAGCTCCGGGACAGGGTCCTACGAGCAGTACTTC. Its translation is CASSSGTGSYEQYF.

This chain uses TRBV14 with TRBJ2-2, with D perhaps matching TRBD2 (6 bases). V lost 1 base and J lost 7, with 16 bases in between. The germline CDR1 and CDR2 sequences are SGHDN and FVKESK. The CDR3 length is 16 residues. CDR3 residues: CASSQVGGIIGGELFF. CDR3 nucleotide sequence: TGTGCCAGCAGCCAAGTCGGCGGGATTATTGGCGGGGAGCTGTTTTTT.

The chain is built from TRBV25-1 and TRBJ1-1, with TRBD1 as a possible D gene (5 bases). V lost 4 bases and J 3 bases, leaving 12 bases between the germline ends. This CDR3 comprises 14 residues. The V gene's germline CDR1 is MGHDK and CDR2 SYGVNS. CDR3 DNA: TGTGCCAGCAGTGGCACAGGTCGGGACACTGAAGCTTTCTTT. Its protein product is CASSGTGRDTEAFF.

J is TRBJ1-2 and V is TRBV27, with a tentative D call TRBD1 (5 bases). This CDR3 region has 13 residues. Germline lookup yields CDR1 MNHEY and CDR2 SMNVEV (reference sequence). V was clipped by 1 base and J by 7 bases, with 10 bases between them. Written as DNA, the CDR3 is TGTGCCAGCAGTTTATTCCGGGGGACTGGCTACACCTTC. This encodes CASSLFRGTGYTF.

The gene calls are TRBV15 and TRBJ1-5; the D gene is possibly TRBD1 (5 bases). This CDR3 is 14 amino acids long. Germline assignment: CDR1 LNHNV and CDR2 YYDKDF (reference sequence). V was trimmed by 5 bases and J by 3 bases, leaving 11 bases between them. The CDR3 sequence: CATSAGITNQPQHF. As DNA, the CDR3 is TGTGCCACCAGCGCAGGGATTACCAATCAGCCCCAGCATTTT. Combining the CDR3 with reference TRBV15 and TRBJ1-5 gives the whole variable domain DAMVIQNPRYQVTQFGKPVTLSCSQTLNHNVMYWYQQKSSQAPKLLFHYYDKDFNNEADTPDNFQSRRPNTSFCFLDIRSPGLGDTAMYLCATSAGITNQPQHFGDGTRLSIL.

This sequence joins TRBV13 and TRBJ2-7, with a weak D call TRBD2 (5 bases). From germline, CDR1 is PRHDT and CDR2 FYEKMQ (reference sequence). Trimming left V 5 bases short and J 0 bases short, with 14 bases between. The CDR3 has 15 amino acids. DNA for the CDR3: TGTGCCAGCAGCCCCGGCCGGAGGCCCTCCTACGAGCAGTACTTC. This encodes CASSPGRRPSYEQYF.

The genes are TRBV29-1 and TRBJ2-5, with 9 bases aligning to TRBD2. The CDR3 totals 15 residues. Germline assignment: CDR1 SQVTM and CDR2 ANQGSEA. Trimming took 2 bases from V and 0 from J; bases not matched to a gene: 4. CDR3 sequence reads: CSVERSGGNQETQYF. In DNA, the CDR3 is TGCAGCGTTGAACGTAGCGGGGGAAACCAAGAGACCCAGTACTTC.

The CDR3 nucleotides are TGTGCCAGCAGTTTATCAAGGGACATCTCACAGTACTTC. Its translation is CASSLSRDISQYF. The chain joins TRBV27 to TRBJ2-4, with a weak D call TRBD1 (6 bases). The V gene lost 0 bases and the J gene lost 13 bases, with 13 bases spanning the gap. The CDR3 covers 13 residues. The germline V gene encodes CDR1 MNHEY and CDR2 SMNVEV (reference sequence).